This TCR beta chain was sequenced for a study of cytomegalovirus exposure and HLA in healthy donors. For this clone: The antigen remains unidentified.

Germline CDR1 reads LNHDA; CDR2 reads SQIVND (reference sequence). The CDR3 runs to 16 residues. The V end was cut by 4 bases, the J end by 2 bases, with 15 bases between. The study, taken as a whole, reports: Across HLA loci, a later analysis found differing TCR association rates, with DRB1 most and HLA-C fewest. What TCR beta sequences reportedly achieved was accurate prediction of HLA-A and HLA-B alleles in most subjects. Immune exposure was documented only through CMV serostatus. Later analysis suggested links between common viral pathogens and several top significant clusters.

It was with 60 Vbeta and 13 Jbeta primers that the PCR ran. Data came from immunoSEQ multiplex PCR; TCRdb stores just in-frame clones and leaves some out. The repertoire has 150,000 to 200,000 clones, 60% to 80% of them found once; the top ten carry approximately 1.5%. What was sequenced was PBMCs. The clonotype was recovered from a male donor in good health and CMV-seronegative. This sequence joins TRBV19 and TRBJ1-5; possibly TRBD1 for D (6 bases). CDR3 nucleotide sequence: TGTGCCAGTAGTACGCTAACAGGGTCTGGCAATCAGCCCCAGCATTTT. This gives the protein CASSTLTGSGNQPQHF.